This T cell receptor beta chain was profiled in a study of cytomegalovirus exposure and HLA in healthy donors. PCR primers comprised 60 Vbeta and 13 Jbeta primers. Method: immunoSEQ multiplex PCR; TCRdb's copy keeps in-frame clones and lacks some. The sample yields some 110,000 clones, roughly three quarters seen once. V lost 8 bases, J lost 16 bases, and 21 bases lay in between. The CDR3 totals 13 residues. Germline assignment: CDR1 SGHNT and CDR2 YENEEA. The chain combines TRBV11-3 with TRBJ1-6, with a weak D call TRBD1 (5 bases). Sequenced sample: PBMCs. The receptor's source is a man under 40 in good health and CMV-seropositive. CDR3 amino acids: CASGSGPQRRLHF. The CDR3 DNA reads TGTGCCAGCGGTTCAGGGCCCCAGAGGCGTCTCCACTTT.